This entry concerns a single T cell receptor beta chain. Its binding antigen is unknown. Qualities for individual bases were not recorded, and no much larger clone is one base off. CDR1 SGHRS and CDR2 YFSETQ were looked up in the germline V gene. V is reduced by 0 bases and J by 1 base, leaving a spacing of 10 bases between them. The CDR3 has 15 amino acids, counting the end cysteine and phenylalanine. The only DNA kept is the CDR3, 45 bases in frame from the first base. Sequenced using an Illumina HiSeq 2500. Quantitative 5'-RACE with molecular barcodes was the method used to prepare the TCR beta libraries. Under the source paper's analysis protocol: Disease-linked TCR variants were identified with a new computational method built on a probabilistic model of VDJ rearrangement. TCRdb reprocessing: public reads trimmed at Q25 with fastp, clones called with MiXCR, in-frame beta chains kept. Under each unique CDR3 protein, matching rows form one entry showing the most common genes and DNA. TCRdb's processing, not the study's, gives the V and J calls here. This sample lists about 440,000 distinct CDR3 sequences; under 20% were detected once. The ten top clones hold under 1.2% of the sample.

This specimen comes from a study of CD8 T cells in ankylosing spondylitis (dated by TCRdb to the late 2010s). About the investigation overall: The study set out to find disease-linked TCR variants by profiling T cell receptor beta repertoires in ankylosing spondylitis patients and healthy donors. The full study cohort comprised roughly 24 ankylosing spondylitis patients and roughly 100 healthy donors. Peripheral blood samples were taken, and synovial fluid was additionally collected from ankylosing spondylitis patients. Paper-wide results and their limitations: The disease-linked clones were reported to be significantly enriched in matched synovial fluid samples from ankylosing spondylitis patients. The disease-linked clones showed a CD8+ phenotype and occurred at relatively low frequencies in peripheral blood. Blood from ankylosing spondylitis patients appeared to be characterized by a TCR beta motif made up of seven or eight highly homologous amino acid variants. Some motif variants had previously been reported in the synovial fluid and blood of reactive arthritis patients, which suggests shared mechanisms of disease initiation.

Source material: blood, either unsorted or a sorted T cell fraction (not recorded which). The V and J genes are TRBV5-1 and TRBJ1-2, with an unclear D gene assignment. The TCR sequence derives from a male donor with ankylosing spondylitis. The DNA sequence is TGCGCCAGCAGCTTGGCCTCGGGAGTTAACTATGGCTACACCTTC. Its translation reads: CASSLASGVNYGYTF.